The 27 T cell receptor beta chains in this list originate from one sample, sequenced in a study of beta chain features in type 1 diabetes (dated by TCRdb to 2017 to 2018). Receptor amplification or capture employed the immunoSEQ multiplex PCR assay. All of the isolated RNA was reverse transcribed with the High Capacity cDNA Reverse Transcription Kit, so expressed TCRB transcripts were sequenced. TCRdb's version of the immuneACCESS table is confined to in-frame rearrangements and falls short of the full clone set. An unresolved V gene accounts for under half of the shortfall where checked; the remainder is of unknown origin. The sample profile shows 970,000 or so clones; 15% to 20% of them were found once. The biggest ten clones account for 0.023% of the sample. The sample was naive CD4+ T cells from blood. According to the study, the label for this sample's cell subset or site signals: true naive CD4+ T cells. These receptors came from a woman between 18 and 29 years old in good health.

This chain links TRBV7-6 with TRBJ2-1; 7 nucleotides match TRBD1. This CDR3 has 15 amino acids. Germline lookup yields CDR1 SGHVS and CDR2 FNYEAQ. V was pared by 2 bases and J by 5 bases, with 6 bases of the junction left unmatched. The CDR3 nucleotides are TGTGCCAGCAGCTTAACCGGGACAGCTAACAATGAGCAGTTCTTC. It translates to CASSLTGTANNEQFF.

The gene calls are TRBV28 and TRBJ2-3; D unclear. V shed 4 bases and J shed 6 bases, with 11 bases lying between them. CDR1 and CDR2 from the germline V gene are MDHEN and SYDVKM. The CDR3 has 13 residues. CDR3 amino acids: CASSSGSLDTQYF. CDR3 DNA: TGTGCCAGCAGTTCCGGATCTTTGGATACGCAGTATTTT.

This clone was counted between two and nine times. This chain connects TRBV20-1 to TRBJ2-3; D may be TRBD2 (5 bases). V gave up 7 bases and J gave up 5 bases, with 10 bases separating them. The CDR3 covers 11 residues. Germline assignment: CDR1 DFQATT and CDR2 SNEGSKA (reference sequence). CDR3: CSVATGDTQYF. The CDR3 DNA is TGCAGTGTAGCGACCGGAGATACGCAGTATTTT.

This clone has more than one count but fewer than ten. The CDR3 nucleotides are TGTGCCAGCAGCTGGGACAGGACGCGGCCCCAGCATTTT. It codes for CASSWDRTRPQHF. The genes are TRBV7-2 and TRBJ1-5; 8 positions agree with TRBD1. Germline V gene data show CDR1 as SGHTA and CDR2 as FQGNSA. The CDR3 extends over 13 amino acids. The V segment lost 4 bases and the J segment 9 bases; nucleotides outside the gene matches: 5.

The chain couples TRBV7-8 to TRBJ2-7; D is unresolved. From germline, CDR1 is SGHVS and CDR2 FQNEAQ. V was shortened by 0 bases and J by 7 bases, with 10 bases between the two germline ends. This CDR3 comprises 13 residues. CDR3: CASSLAQAREQYF. The CDR3, as DNA: TGTGCCAGCAGCTTAGCCCAGGCCAGGGAGCAGTACTTC.

V gene TRBV9 combines with J gene TRBJ1-5; D unresolved. Between the trimmed V and J ends, which lost 3 bases and 3 bases, there was a span of 10 bases. This CDR3 contains 14 residues. Germline V gene lookup returns CDR1 SGDLS and CDR2 YYNGEE. The CDR3 region has the DNA TGTGCCAGCAGCGCGGACGGTTACAATCAGCCCCAGCATTTT. As protein: CASSADGYNQPQHF.

This clone was seen a handful of times. V is TRBV28 and J is TRBJ2-5, with 8 bases identical to TRBD2. V lost 6 bases to trimming and J lost 11 bases; unmatched junction nucleotides: 11. This CDR3 comprises 13 residues. Germline CDR1 and CDR2: MDHEN and SYDVKM. CDR3 coding DNA: TGTGCCAGCAGCTTGGCGGGAGGTCAGGAGCAGTACTTC. It yields the protein CASSLAGGQEQYF.

This clone turned up a few times. For the CDR3, the DNA is TGTGCCAGCAGTTTATTGCAGGGGTTAGTCACAGATACGCAGTATTTT. Translating gives CASSLLQGLVTDTQYF. The J gene is TRBJ2-3, the V gene TRBV28, with D possibly TRBD1 on 6 matching bases. Trimming shortened V by 1 base and J by 2 bases, and 13 bases separated the two germline ends. Germline CDR1 MDHEN, CDR2 SYDVKM. CDR3 length equals 16 residues.

V usage is TRBV2 and J usage is TRBJ2-7; D possibly corresponds to TRBD1 (5 bases). CDR3 length: 13 residues. The germline CDR1 and CDR2 sequences are SNHLY and FYNNEI. V was cut by 6 bases and J by 1 base, with 10 bases left in between. CDR3 DNA: TGTGCCAGCAGAGAGGACATTTCCTACGAGCAGTACTTC. Its protein product is CASREDISYEQYF.

The genes are TRBV6-1 and TRBJ1-2; TRBD1 aligns across 10 bases. Germline CDR1 reads MNHNS; CDR2 reads SASEGT. The CDR3 contains 12 residues. J lost 8 bases, V lost 6 bases, and 3 bases had no gene match. The CDR3 protein is CASRGQGLGYTF. The CDR3 DNA reads as TGTGCCAGCAGGGGACAGGGGCTCGGCTACACCTTC.

V is TRBV18 and J is TRBJ2-2; the D is unclear. CDR1 and CDR2 from the germline V gene are KGHSH and LQKENI. Trimming stripped 3 bases from V and 6 bases from J, with 17 bases between. This CDR3 spans 16 amino acids. DNA for the CDR3: TGTGCCAGCTCACCTTTTGAGAAGGGATTGTCCGGGGAGCTGTTTTTT. Protein sequence: CASSPFEKGLSGELFF.

This clone was observed a few times. The CDR3 coding sequence is TGCAGCGTAGAGGGATACATGAACACTGAAGCTTTCTTT. It translates to CSVEGYMNTEAFF. This chain connects TRBV29-1 to TRBJ1-1; no reliable D call. Looked up from germline, CDR1 is SQVTM and CDR2 is ANQGSEA. This CDR3 has 13 residues. The ends were cut back, 6 bases at V and 0 bases at J, with 11 bases in the middle.

The table lists this clone with a few counts. The chain employs TRBV7-2 and TRBJ1-2; TRBD1 is a possible D gene (5 bases). CDR3 length equals 15 residues. With 5 bases removed from V and 3 bases from J, the gap between germline ends came to 16 bases. Germline assignment: CDR1 SGHTA and CDR2 FQGNSA. CDR3 residues: CASSPQGTSYYGYTF. CDR3 in DNA: TGTGCCAGCAGCCCCCAGGGCACCTCTTACTATGGCTACACCTTC.

The chain links TRBV19 to TRBJ2-3; D gene ambiguous. Germline loops: CDR1 LNHDA, CDR2 SQIVND (reference sequence). Trimming took off 5 bases at V and 2 bases at J, with 14 bases between the two ends. CDR3 size: 15 residues. CDR3 nucleotides: TGTGCCAGTAGTGTCGGCGGTCGATACACAGATACGCAGTATTTT. It translates to CASSVGGRYTDTQYF.

A few counts support this clone. This sequence joins TRBV7-9 and TRBJ2-1, with D perhaps given as TRBD1 or TRBD2 (5 bases each). CDR3 size: 17 residues. The germline CDR1 and CDR2 sequences are SEHNR and FQNEAQ (reference sequence). Between the trimmed V and J ends, which lost 2 bases and 3 bases, there was a span of 17 bases. The CDR3 region has the DNA TGTGCCAGCAGCTTACCCTTAGCCGAGGGGATCTACAATGAGCAGTTCTTC. Its translation: CASSLPLAEGIYNEQFF.

The chain combines TRBV19 with TRBJ2-3; 8 nucleotides match TRBD1. Germline CDR1 reads LNHDA; CDR2 reads SQIVND (reference sequence). V lost 3 bases to trimming and J lost 15 bases; unmatched junction nucleotides: 8. The CDR3 totals 12 residues. CDR3 bases: TGTGCCAGTAGTATCAGACAGGGGATTGTCTATTTT. Its protein product is CASSIRQGIVYF.

This clone has more than one count but fewer than ten. The chain is built from TRBV6-1 and TRBJ2-5; 12 bases align to TRBD1. Germline CDR1 and CDR2: MNHNS and SASEGT. Trimming at V came to 5 bases and at J to 5 bases, leaving 6 bases not matched to a gene. There are 15 residues in the CDR3. The CDR3, as DNA: TGTGCCAGCAGTTGGGGACAGGGGGCGATTGAGACCCAGTACTTC. Translating gives CASSWGQGAIETQYF.

This clone has only a few counts. The chain recombines TRBV14 with TRBJ2-7; no definite D call. CDR3 length: 13 amino acids. Germline V gene sequence: CDR1 SGHDN, CDR2 FVKESK. V was shortened by 3 bases and J by 2 bases, with 8 bases between the two germline ends. The CDR3 DNA reads as TGTGCCAGCAGCCATCGGCAGACCTACGAGCAGTACTTC. This codes for CASSHRQTYEQYF.

The chain recombines TRBV7-8 with TRBJ2-1; TRBD2 aligns across 12 bases. The CDR3 is 18 amino acids. Germline CDR1 reads SGHVS; CDR2 reads FQNEAQ. The V and J ends lost 4 bases and 2 bases, in that order; junction bases with no gene match: 9. CDR3 in DNA: TGTGCCAGCAGCTCCCCATCTCGGACTAGCGGGGCCTACAATGAGCAGTTCTTC. Translation: CASSSPSRTSGAYNEQFF. Filled out from reference TRBV7-8 and TRBJ2-1, the complete variable domain reads GAGVSQSPRYKVAKRGQDVALRCDPISGHVSLFWYQQALGQGPEFLTYFQNEAQLDKSGLPSDRFFAERPEGSVSTLKIQRTQQEDSAVYLCASSSPSRTSGAYNEQFFGPGTRLTVL.

Concerning this clone itself: Additional DNA sequences in this sample encode the identical CDR3. This chain connects TRBV20-1 to TRBJ2-4; D unresolved. Germline CDR1 DFQATT, CDR2 SNEGSKA (reference sequence). This CDR3 is 10 amino acids long. The ends were cut back, 5 bases at V and 6 bases at J, with 5 bases in the middle. The CDR3 reads CSAARNIQYF. The CDR3 DNA sequence: TGCAGTGCTGCCCGAAACATTCAGTACTTC.

This chain joins TRBV28 and TRBJ2-7; D may match TRBD1 or TRBD2 (7 bases each). Trimming stripped 6 bases from V and 9 bases from J, with 18 bases between. The CDR3 has 13 residues. Germline CDR1 and CDR2: MDHEN and SYDVKM. CDR3 DNA: TGTGCCAGCAGCCCGACGGACAGGACTAGGCAGTACTTC. Protein sequence: CASSPTDRTRQYF.

The sample holds a few counts of this clone. In nucleotides, the CDR3 is TGTGCCAGTACTCGGACTAGCGGGAGATCAGATACGCAGTATTTT. Encoded protein: CASTRTSGRSDTQYF. The V gene is TRBV19, the J gene TRBJ2-3, with TRBD2 matching 13 bases. Germline lookup yields CDR1 LNHDA and CDR2 SQIVND (reference sequence). J was trimmed by 4 bases and V by 7 bases; bases with no gene match: 5. This CDR3 comprises 15 residues.

This clone was seen only a few times. V is TRBV9 and J is TRBJ2-3; D gene ambiguous. V dropped 0 bases and J dropped 6 bases, with 14 bases sitting between them. The CDR3 contains 15 residues. In germline, CDR1 is SGDLS, CDR2 YYNGEE. In DNA, the CDR3 is TGTGCCAGCAGCGTAGGACGGAGCCACAGCGATACGCAGTATTTT. Protein sequence: CASSVGRSHSDTQYF.

DNA for the CDR3: TGTGCCAGCAGCCTCGGTCGGGAGGGCTTGGGGGAGCAGTACTTC. As protein: CASSLGREGLGEQYF. The gene calls are TRBV5-4 and TRBJ2-7; 8 positions agree with TRBD2. This CDR3 is built from 15 residues. CDR1 is SGHNT and CDR2 is YYREEE in the germline V gene (reference sequence). Trimming took 4 bases from V and 7 from J; bases not matched to a gene: 13. Full variable domain (missing parts from reference TRBV5-4 and TRBJ2-7): ETGVTQSPTHLIKTRGQQVTLRCSSQSGHNTVSWYQQALGQGPQFIFQYYREEENGRGNFPPRFSGLQFPNYSSELNVNALELDDSALYLCASSLGREGLGEQYFGPGTRLTVT.

This clone was observed a handful of times. The rearrangement joins TRBV5-1 to TRBJ2-7, with TRBD1 matching 11 bases. V was pared by 3 bases and J by 1 base, with 3 bases of the junction left unmatched. The CDR3 is made up of 15 amino acids. CDR1 is SGHRS, CDR2 YFSETQ, per germline. This CDR3 is CASSSGQGGSYEQYF. In DNA, the CDR3 is TGCGCCAGCAGCTCGGGACAGGGGGGATCCTACGAGCAGTACTTC.

The chain employs TRBV4-2 and TRBJ1-1, with a possible D match to TRBD1 (5 bases). The V end lost 1 base, the J end lost 0 bases, and 12 bases lay between the germline ends. Per the germline V gene, CDR1 is LGHNA and CDR2 is YNFKEQ. This CDR3 has 16 residues. CDR3 nucleotides: TGTGCCAGCAGCCAAGTTTTGGGGACCATGAACACTGAAGCTTTCTTT. This translates into CASSQVLGTMNTEAFF.

The chain couples TRBV7-6 to TRBJ2-2; D remains unclear. Per germline, CDR1 SGHVS and CDR2 FNYEAQ. This CDR3 region has 15 residues. V lost 2 bases to trimming and J lost 1 base, with 8 bases between them. DNA of the CDR3: TGTGCCAGCAGCTTATTCTCAGGGAACACCGGGGAGCTGTTTTTT. It yields the protein CASSLFSGNTGELFF.